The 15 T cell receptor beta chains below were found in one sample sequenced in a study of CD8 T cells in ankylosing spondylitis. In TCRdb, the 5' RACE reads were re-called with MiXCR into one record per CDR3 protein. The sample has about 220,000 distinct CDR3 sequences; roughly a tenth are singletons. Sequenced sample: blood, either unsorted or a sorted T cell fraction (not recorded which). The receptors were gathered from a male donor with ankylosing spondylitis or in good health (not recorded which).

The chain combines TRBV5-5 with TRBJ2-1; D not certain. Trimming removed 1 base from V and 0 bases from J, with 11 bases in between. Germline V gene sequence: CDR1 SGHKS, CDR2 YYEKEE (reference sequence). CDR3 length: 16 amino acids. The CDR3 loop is CASSLSRHSSYNEQFF. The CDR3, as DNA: TGTGCCAGCAGCTTGTCCCGGCACAGCTCCTACAATGAGCAGTTCTTC.

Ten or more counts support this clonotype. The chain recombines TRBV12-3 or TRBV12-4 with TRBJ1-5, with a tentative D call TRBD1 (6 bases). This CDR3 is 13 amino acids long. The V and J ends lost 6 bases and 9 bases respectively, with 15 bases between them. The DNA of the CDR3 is TGTGCCAGCAGGTTGGGACACGGCCTGCCCCAGCATTTT. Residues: CASRLGHGLPQHF.

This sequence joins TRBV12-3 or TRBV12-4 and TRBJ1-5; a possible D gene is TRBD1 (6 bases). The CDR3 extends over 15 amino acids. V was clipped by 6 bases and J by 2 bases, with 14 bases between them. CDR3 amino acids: CASRTGGLRNQPQHF. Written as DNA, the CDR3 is TGTGCCAGCAGGACCGGGGGGCTACGCAATCAGCCCCAGCATTTT.

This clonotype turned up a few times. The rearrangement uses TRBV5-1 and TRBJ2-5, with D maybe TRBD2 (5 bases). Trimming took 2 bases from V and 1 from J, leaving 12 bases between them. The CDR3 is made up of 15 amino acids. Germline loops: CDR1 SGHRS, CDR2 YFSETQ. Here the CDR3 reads CASSFVPGSQETQYF. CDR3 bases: TGCGCCAGCAGCTTTGTTCCGGGGTCCCAAGAGACCCAGTACTTC.

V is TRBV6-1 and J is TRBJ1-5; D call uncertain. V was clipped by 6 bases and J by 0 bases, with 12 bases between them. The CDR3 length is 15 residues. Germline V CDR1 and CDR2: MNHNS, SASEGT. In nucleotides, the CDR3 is TGTGCCAGCAGCCCTTGGGGAAATAGCAATCAGCCCCAGCATTTT. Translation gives CASSPWGNSNQPQHF.

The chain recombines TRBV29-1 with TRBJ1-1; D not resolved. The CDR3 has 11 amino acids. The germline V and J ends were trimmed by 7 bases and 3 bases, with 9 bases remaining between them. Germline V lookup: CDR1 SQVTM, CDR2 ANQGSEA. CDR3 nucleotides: TGCAGCGCTGTCTTGGACACTGAAGCTTTCTTT. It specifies CSAVLDTEAFF.

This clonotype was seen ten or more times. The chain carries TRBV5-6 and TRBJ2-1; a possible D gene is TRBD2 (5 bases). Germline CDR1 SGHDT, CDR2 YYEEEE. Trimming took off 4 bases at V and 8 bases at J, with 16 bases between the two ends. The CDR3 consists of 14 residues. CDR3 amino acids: CASSPGLAGYEQFF. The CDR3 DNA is TGTGCCAGCAGCCCCGGGCTAGCAGGCTATGAGCAGTTCTTC.

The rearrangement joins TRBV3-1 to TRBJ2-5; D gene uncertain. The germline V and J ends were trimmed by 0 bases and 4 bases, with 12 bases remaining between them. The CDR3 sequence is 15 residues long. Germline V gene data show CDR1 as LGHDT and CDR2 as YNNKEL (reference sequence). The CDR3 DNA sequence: TGTGCCAGCAGCCAAGATTGGGGATCGGGAGAGACCCAGTACTTC. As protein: CASSQDWGSGETQYF.

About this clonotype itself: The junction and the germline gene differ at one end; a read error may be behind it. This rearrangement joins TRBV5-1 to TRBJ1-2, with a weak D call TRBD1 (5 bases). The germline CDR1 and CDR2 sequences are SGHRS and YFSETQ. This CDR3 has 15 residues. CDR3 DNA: TGCGCCAGCAGCTCATCGGGGGGAACTAACTATGGCTACCCCTTC. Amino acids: CASSSSGGTNYGYPF.

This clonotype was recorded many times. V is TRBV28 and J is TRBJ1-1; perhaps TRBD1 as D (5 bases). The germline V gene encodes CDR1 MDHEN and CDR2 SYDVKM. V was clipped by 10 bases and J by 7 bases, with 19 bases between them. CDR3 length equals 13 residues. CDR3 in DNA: TGTGCCACAGCGGGGGGGGTAAGGGTTGAAGCTTTCTTT. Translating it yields CATAGGVRVEAFF.

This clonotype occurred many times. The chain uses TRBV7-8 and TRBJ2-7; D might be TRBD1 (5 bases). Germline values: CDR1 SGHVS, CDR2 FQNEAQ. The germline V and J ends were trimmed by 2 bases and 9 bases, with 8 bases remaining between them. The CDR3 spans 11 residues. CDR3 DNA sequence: TGTGCCAGCAGCTTACTCACAGGGCAGTACTTC. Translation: CASSLLTGQYF.

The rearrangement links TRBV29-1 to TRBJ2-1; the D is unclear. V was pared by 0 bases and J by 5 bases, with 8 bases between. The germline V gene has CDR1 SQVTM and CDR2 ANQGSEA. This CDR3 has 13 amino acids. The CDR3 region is CSVEDTIHNEQFF. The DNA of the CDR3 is TGCAGCGTTGAAGACACCATCCACAATGAGCAGTTCTTC.

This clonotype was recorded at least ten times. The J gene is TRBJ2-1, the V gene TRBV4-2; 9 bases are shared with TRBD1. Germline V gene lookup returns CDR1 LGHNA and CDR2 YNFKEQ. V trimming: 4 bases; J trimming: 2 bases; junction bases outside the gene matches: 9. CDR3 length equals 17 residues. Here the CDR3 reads CASSLATGTGTYNEQFF. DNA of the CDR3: TGTGCCAGCAGCCTTGCCACCGGGACAGGGACCTACAATGAGCAGTTCTTC.

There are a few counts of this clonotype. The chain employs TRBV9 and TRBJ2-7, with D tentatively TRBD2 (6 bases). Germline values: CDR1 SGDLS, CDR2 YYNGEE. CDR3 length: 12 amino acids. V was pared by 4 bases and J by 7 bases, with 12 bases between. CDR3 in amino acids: CASSWTTVEQYF. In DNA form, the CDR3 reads TGTGCCAGCAGCTGGACTACTGTGGAGCAGTACTTC. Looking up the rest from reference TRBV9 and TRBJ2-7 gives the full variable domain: DSGVTQTPKHLITATGQRVTLRCSPRSGDLSVYWYQQSLDQGLQFLIQYYNGEERAKGNILERFSAQQFPDLHSELNLSSLELGDSALYFCASSWTTVEQYFGPGTRLTVT.

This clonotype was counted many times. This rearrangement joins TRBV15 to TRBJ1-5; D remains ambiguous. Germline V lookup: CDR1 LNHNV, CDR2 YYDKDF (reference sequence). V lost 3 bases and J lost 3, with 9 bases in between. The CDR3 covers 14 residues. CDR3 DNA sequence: TGTGCCACCAGCAGCGGGCAGACCAATCAGCCCCAGCATTTT. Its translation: CATSSGQTNQPQHF.